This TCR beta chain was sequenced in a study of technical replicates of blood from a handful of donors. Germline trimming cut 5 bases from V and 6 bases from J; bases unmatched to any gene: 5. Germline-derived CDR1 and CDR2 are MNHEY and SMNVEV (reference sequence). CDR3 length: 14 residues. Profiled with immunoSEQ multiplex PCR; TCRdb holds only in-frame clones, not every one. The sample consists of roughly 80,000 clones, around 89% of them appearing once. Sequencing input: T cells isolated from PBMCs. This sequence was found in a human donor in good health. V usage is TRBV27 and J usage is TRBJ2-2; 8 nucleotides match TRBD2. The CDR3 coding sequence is TGTGCCAGCAGTCGACCCGGGGGGGCCGGGGAGCTGTTTTTT. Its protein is CASSRPGGAGELFF.